This entry is about one TCR beta chain. These data originate in a study of tumor-infiltrating lymphocytes in primary liver carcinoma. Without any cell sorting, roughly 20-33 mg of bulk tissue yielded co-extracted RNA and DNA. The input was around 0.5 ug total RNA; TCR beta cDNA was made from it with a constant-region primer. Generation of the TCR beta libraries relied on three nested multiplex PCR rounds using slightly modified ARM-PCR. TRBV1-TRBV30 forward primers paired with a C-beta reverse primer were used in the first two PCR rounds, which ran roughly 11 cycles each. TCRdb passed the multiplex PCR reads through MiXCR, listing each CDR3 protein once. This sample carries fewer than 85,000 distinct CDR3 sequences, roughly 71% of them seen once, and the ten largest clones take roughly 28%. The V gene's germline CDR1 is SQVTM and CDR2 ANQGSEA. V lost 2 bases and J 0 bases, leaving 14 bases between the germline ends. This CDR3 has 15 residues.

The sample was tumor-adjacent normal liver tissue. This TCR was recovered from a man between 40 and 49 years old with primary liver carcinoma and hepatitis B virus infection. The chain carries TRBV29-1 and TRBJ2-7, with D tentatively TRBD2 (6 bases). The CDR3 region is CSVENPGGNSYEQYF. CDR3 nucleotides: TGCAGCGTTGAAAATCCAGGAGGGAACTCCTACGAGCAGTACTTC.